Listed below are T cell receptor beta chains from one sample, sequenced in a study of PD-1 blockade in classical Hodgkin lymphoma. The protocol was immunoSEQ multiplex PCR, while the TCRdb copy is restricted to in-frame clones and leaves out a portion. The table lists around 50,000 clones, 90% of them singletons, with approximately 14% in the top ten. Sequenced here: peripheral blood mononuclear cells (PBMCs), sampled before the fourth cycle of nivolumab. These TCRs come from a human donor with classical Hodgkin lymphoma. Each CDR3 is given with its conserved first and last residue. The order of the fields is D gene, V gene, clone size, J gene, CDR3 DNA, CDR3 protein. D genes are given only for firm matches. Expanded clones are given a class, and other clones once, few, many or no size at all.

D gene: -
V gene: TRBV7-3
clone size: -
J gene: TRBJ2-1
CDR3 DNA: TGTGCCAGCAGCCTCTCCCGGGGCCGCTCCTACAATGAGCAGTTCTTC
CDR3 protein: CASSLSRGRSYNEQFF

D gene: -
V gene: TRBV7-6
clone size: -
J gene: TRBJ2-1
CDR3 DNA: TGTGCCAGCAGCTTAGACGCGGGGCGTCATGAGCAGTTCTTC
CDR3 protein: CASSLDAGRHEQFF

D gene: -
V gene: TRBV28
clone size: once
J gene: TRBJ2-4
CDR3 DNA: TGTGCCAGCACCGGGAGAGCCAAAAACATTCAGTACTTC
CDR3 protein: CASTGRAKNIQYF

D gene: -
V gene: TRBV25-1
clone size: once
J gene: TRBJ2-5
CDR3 DNA: TGTGCCAGCAGGACGGCAGGGCCAGAGACCCAGTACTTC
CDR3 protein: CASRTAGPETQYF

D gene: -
V gene: TRBV9
clone size: -
J gene: TRBJ1-1
CDR3 DNA: TGTGCCAGCAGCGTAGAGGCAGGGGTAGGGAACACTGAAGCTTTCTTT
CDR3 protein: CASSVEAGVGNTEAFF

D gene: TRBD1
V gene: TRBV27
clone size: -
J gene: TRBJ1-4
CDR3 DNA: TGTGCCAGCAGTCTGGGGACAGGGGGTGAAAAACTGTTTTTT
CDR3 protein: CASSLGTGGEKLFF

D gene: -
V gene: TRBV14
clone size: -
J gene: TRBJ2-3
CDR3 DNA: TGTGCCAGCAGCCCGGAGAGGTCGCCCACAGATACGCAGTATTTT
CDR3 protein: CASSPERSPTDTQYF

D gene: TRBD1
V gene: TRBV18
clone size: -
J gene: TRBJ1-1
CDR3 DNA: TGTGCCAGCTCACCAGACAGGGGATCCCTGAACACTGAAGCTTTCTTT
CDR3 protein: CASSPDRGSLNTEAFF

D gene: -
V gene: TRBV5-4
clone size: -
J gene: TRBJ2-7
CDR3 DNA: TGTGCCAGCAGCAGCGTTGACTCCTACGAGCAGTACTTC
CDR3 protein: CASSSVDSYEQYF

D gene: -
V gene: TRBV18
clone size: -
J gene: TRBJ1-2
CDR3 DNA: TGTGCCAGCTCACCGCAAAATGAGGTCTATGGCTACACCTTC
CDR3 protein: CASSPQNEVYGYTF

D gene: -
V gene: TRBV6-5
clone size: -
J gene: TRBJ1-4
CDR3 DNA: TGTGCCAGCAGTTACTCGAACGCAGGCGGGAATGAAAAACTGTTTTTT
CDR3 protein: CASSYSNAGGNEKLFF

D gene: -
V gene: TRBV28
clone size: -
J gene: TRBJ1-5
CDR3 DNA: TGTGCCAGCAGTTTACCCCCTGAGGGCCGGCCCCAGCATTTT
CDR3 protein: CASSLPPEGRPQHF

D gene: TRBD1
V gene: TRBV10-3
clone size: -
J gene: TRBJ2-7
CDR3 DNA: TGTGCCATCAGTGAATCCGGACAGGGTTACGAGCAGTACTTC
CDR3 protein: CAISESGQGYEQYF

D gene: TRBD2
V gene: TRBV20-1
clone size: -
J gene: TRBJ2-7
CDR3 DNA: TGCAGTGCTGAGCGGGGCTACGAGCAGTACTTC
CDR3 protein: CSAERGYEQYF